This TCR beta chain was sequenced for a study of cytomegalovirus exposure and HLA in healthy donors. General study findings and limits: A link between a missense DCLRE1C variant and TCR beta V- and J-gene trimming emerged from a later analysis. The study put 160 or so TCR beta chains on its list as cytomegalovirus-associated.

As to this clone: Its antigen is not known.

The CDR3 is 15 residues long. The germline V gene has CDR1 SGDLS and CDR2 YYNGEE. Trimming left V 0 bases short and J 6 bases short, with 13 bases between. Use of 60 Vbeta and 13 Jbeta primers characterized the PCR. TCRdb's table, derived via immunoSEQ multiplex PCR, lists solely in-frame clones and lacks some. This table has 90,000 to 120,000 clones, 82% appearing once. Sequencing was carried out using PBMCs. This rearrangement joins TRBV9 to TRBJ1-5, with D unresolved. This clonotype was sampled from a man aged 30-40 years in good health and CMV-seropositive. CDR3 sequence: CASSVVIKCCQPQHF. CDR3 bases: TGTGCCAGCAGCGTAGTAATTAAATGTTGTCAGCCCCAGCATTTT.